This TCR beta chain originates from a study of T cells in Graves' hyperthyroidism and ophthalmopathy. This clonotype was detected many times. Authors of the study amplified TCR beta CDR3 regions from RNA transcripts. Using the HTBI primer set, a first-round RT-PCR was run on the TCR CDR3. TCRdb used MiXCR to reprocess the multiplex PCR reads, holding one entry per CDR3 protein. Altogether some 340,000 distinct CDR3 sequences are present, 12% to 15% being singletons, with the ten largest covering 34%. This CDR3 is built from 14 residues. V trimming: 5 bases; J trimming: 7 bases; junction bases outside the gene matches: 10. The source of the PBMCs was 10 ml of fresh peripheral blood.

The sample taken for sequencing was blood. The receptor was derived from a woman aged 40 to 50 with Graves' ophthalmopathy. The chain combines TRBV12-3 or TRBV12-4 with TRBJ2-7; 8 nucleotides align to TRBD2. In DNA, the CDR3 is TGTGCCAGCAGTCTGGCCAGCGGGAGCCGGGAGCAGTACTTC. This encodes CASSLASGSREQYF.